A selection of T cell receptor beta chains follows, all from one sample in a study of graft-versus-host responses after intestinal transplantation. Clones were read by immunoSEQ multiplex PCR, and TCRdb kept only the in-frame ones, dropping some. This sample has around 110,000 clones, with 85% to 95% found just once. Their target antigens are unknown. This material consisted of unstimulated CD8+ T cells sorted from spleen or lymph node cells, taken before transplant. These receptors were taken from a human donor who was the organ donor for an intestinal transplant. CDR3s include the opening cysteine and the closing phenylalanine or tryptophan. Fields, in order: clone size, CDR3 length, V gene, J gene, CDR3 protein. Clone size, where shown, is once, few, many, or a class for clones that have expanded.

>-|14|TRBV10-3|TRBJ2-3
CAISRQGGPDTQYF
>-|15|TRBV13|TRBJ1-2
CASSFAQSGNYGYTF
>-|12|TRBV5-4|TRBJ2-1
CASSLGDNEQFF
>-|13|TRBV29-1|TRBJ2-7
CSVRLAGTYEQYF
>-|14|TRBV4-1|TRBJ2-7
CASSQGSNSYEQYF
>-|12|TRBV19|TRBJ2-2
CASSMGTGELFF
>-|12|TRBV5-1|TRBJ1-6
CASSLGDSPLHF
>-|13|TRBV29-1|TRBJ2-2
CSVGPGNTGELFF
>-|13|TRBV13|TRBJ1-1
CASSQDRNTEAFF
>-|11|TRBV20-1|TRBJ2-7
CSARASYEQYF
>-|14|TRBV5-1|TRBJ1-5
CASSLAGPNQPQHF
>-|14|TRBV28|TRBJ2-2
CASSFKTVTGELFF
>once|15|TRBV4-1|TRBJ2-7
CASSQVGAGGYEQYF
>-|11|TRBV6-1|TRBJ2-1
CASSQGNEQFF
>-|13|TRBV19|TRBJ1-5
CASRQGINQPQHF
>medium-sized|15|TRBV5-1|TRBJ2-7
CASSLGASGSDEQYF
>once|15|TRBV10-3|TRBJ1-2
CAISESPNPNYGYTF
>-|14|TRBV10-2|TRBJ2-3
CASSESAVTDTQYF
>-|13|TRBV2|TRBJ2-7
CASSDAGLYEQYF
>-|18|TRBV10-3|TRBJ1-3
CAISESSPREYSGNTIYF
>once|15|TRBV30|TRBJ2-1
CAWTTTGRSYNEQFF
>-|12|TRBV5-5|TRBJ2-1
CASSFRAGEQFF
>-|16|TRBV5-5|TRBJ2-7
CASSLAIRDGSYEQYF
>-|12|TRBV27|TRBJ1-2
CASSGTGYGYTF
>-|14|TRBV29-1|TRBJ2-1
CSVGEAGADDEQFF
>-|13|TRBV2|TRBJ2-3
CASSGAGVGTQYF
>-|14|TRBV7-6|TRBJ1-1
CASSLLLLNTEAFF
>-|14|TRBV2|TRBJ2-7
CASSLRVLDYEQYF
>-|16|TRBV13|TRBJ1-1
CASRNLPGLMNTEAFF
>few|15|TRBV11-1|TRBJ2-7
CASSFFPSGRDEQYF
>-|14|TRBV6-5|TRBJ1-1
CASSYSTRGTEAFF
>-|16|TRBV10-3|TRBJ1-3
CAISGSHTVSGNTIYF
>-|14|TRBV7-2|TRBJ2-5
CASSLTGGAETQYF
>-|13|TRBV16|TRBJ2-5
CASAAADPKTQYF
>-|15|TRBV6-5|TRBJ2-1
CASTLGTSGYNEQFF
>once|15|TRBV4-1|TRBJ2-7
CASSQVPGAPYEQYF
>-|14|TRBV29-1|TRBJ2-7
CSVGGQGSYYEQYF
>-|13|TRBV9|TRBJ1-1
CASSWEENTEAFF
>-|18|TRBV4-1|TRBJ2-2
CASSQAVGTSGSTGELFF
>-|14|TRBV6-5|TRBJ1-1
CASSTPDSPTEAFF
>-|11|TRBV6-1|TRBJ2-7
CASSYGGGQYF
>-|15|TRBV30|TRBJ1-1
CAWSVQGSWNTEAFF
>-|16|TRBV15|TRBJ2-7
CATSRDFGQGSPEQYF
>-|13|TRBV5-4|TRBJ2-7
CASRLLGAGEQYF
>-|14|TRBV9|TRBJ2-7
CASSPGAGGYEQYF
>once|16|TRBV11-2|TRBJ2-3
CASSFNGRSSTDTQYF
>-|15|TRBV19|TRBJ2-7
CASSIATGLGYEQYF
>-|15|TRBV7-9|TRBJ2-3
CASSLLAGVRDTQYF
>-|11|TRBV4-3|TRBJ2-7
CPIPASYEQYF
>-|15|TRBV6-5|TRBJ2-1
CASSYSLAGENEQFF
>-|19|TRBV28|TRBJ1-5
CASRLETGTGGYSNQPQHF
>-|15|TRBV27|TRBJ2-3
CASSLGGGYTDTQYF
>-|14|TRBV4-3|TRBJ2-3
CASSQDRGTDTQYF
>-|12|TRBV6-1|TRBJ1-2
CASKRANYGYTF
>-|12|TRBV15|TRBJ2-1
CATSALHNEQFF
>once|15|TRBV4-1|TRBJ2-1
CASSQESGPPDEQFF
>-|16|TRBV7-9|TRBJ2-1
CASSLGTRVSYNEQFF